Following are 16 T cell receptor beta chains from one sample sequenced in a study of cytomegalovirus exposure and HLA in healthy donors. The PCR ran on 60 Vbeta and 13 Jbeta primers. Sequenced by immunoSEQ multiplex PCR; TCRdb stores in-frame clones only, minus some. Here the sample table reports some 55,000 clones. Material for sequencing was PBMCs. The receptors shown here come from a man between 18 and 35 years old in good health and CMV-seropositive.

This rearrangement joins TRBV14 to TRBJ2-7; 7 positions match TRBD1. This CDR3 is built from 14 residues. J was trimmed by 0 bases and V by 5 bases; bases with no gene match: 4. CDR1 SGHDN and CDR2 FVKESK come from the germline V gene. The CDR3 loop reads CASSGQVPSYEQYF. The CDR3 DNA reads TGTGCCAGCAGCGGACAGGTCCCCTCCTACGAGCAGTACTTC. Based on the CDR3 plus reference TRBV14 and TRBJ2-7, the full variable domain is EAGVTQFPSHSVIEKGQTVTLRCDPISGHDNLYWYRRVMGKEIKFLLHFVKESKQDESGMPNNRFLAERTGGTYSTLKVQPAELEDSGVYFCASSGQVPSYEQYFGPGTRLTVT.

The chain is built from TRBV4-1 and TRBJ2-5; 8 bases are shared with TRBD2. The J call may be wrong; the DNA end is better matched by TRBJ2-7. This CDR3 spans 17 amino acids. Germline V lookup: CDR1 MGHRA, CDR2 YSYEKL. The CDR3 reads CASSQASGPYSAYEQYF. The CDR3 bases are TGCGCCAGCAGCCAAGCTAGCGGGCCTTATTCGGCCTACGAGCAGTACTTC.

DNA of the CDR3: TGCAGCGCCCAGACAGGGGCCAGAGATACGCAGTATTTT. Translation: CSAQTGARDTQYF. This sequence joins TRBV29-1 and TRBJ2-3, with 8 nucleotides matching TRBD1. The CDR3 is 13 amino acids. Germline lookup yields CDR1 SQVTM and CDR2 ANQGSEA. V trimming: 7 bases; J trimming: 5 bases; junction bases outside the gene matches: 8.

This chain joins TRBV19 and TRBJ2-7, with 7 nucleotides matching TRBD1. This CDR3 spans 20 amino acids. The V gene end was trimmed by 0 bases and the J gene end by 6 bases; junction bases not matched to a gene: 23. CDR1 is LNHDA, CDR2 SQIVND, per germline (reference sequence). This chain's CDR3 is CASSIDLKGQVLSGSGEQYF. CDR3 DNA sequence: TGTGCCAGTAGTATAGATCTGAAAGGACAGGTCTTATCAGGATCGGGCGAGCAGTACTTC.

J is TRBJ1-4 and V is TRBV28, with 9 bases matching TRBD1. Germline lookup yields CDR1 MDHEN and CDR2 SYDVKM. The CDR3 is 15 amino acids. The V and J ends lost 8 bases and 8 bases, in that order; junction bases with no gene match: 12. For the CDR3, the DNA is TGTGCCAGCCACACACAGGGGGCGACGGGAGAAAAACTGTTTTTT. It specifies CASHTQGATGEKLFF.

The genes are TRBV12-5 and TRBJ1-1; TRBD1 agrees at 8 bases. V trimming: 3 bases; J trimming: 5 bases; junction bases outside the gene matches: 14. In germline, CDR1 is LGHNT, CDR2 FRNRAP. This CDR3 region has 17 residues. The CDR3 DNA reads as TGTGCTAGTGGTTTTGACTTTACCCCAGGGGGCGGAACTGAAGCTTTCTTT. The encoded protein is CASGFDFTPGGGTEAFF.

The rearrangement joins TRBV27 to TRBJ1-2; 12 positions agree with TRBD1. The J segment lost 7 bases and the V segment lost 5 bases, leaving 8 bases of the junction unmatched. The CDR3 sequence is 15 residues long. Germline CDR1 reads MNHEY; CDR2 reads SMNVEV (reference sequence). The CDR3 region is CASSPKGTGGFGYTF. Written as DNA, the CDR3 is TGTGCCAGCAGTCCCAAGGGGACAGGGGGCTTTGGCTACACCTTC.

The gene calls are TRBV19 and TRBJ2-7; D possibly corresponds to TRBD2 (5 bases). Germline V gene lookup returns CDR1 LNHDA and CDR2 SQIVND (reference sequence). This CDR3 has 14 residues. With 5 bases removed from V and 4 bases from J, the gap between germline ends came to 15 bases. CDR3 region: CASSRNPRGYEQYF. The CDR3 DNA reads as TGTGCCAGTAGTCGAAATCCACGGGGATACGAGCAGTACTTC. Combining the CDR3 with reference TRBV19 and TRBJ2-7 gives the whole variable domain DGGITQSPKYLFRKEGQNVTLSCEQNLNHDAMYWYRQDPGQGLRLIYYSQIVNDFQKGDIAEGYSVSREKKESFPLTVTSAQKNPTAFYLCASSRNPRGYEQYFGPGTRLTVT.

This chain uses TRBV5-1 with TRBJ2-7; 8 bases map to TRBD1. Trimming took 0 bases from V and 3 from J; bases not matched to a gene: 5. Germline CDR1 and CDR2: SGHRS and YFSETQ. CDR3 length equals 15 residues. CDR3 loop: CASSLVAGGYYEQYF. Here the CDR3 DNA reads TGCGCCAGCAGCTTGGTGGCAGGGGGCTACTACGAGCAGTACTTC.

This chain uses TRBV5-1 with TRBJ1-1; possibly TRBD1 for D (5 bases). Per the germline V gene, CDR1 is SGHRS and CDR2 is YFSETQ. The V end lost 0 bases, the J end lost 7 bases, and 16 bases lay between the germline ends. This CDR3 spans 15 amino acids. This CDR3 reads CASSLGDGGSGEAFF. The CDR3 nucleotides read TGCGCCAGCAGCTTGGGGGACGGGGGTAGCGGTGAAGCTTTCTTT.

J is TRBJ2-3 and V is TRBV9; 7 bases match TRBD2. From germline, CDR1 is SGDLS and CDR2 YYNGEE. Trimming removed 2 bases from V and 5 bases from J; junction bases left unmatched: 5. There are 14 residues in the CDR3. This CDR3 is CASSVSGTGDTQYF. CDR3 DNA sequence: TGTGCCAGCAGCGTGAGCGGGACGGGAGATACGCAGTATTTT.

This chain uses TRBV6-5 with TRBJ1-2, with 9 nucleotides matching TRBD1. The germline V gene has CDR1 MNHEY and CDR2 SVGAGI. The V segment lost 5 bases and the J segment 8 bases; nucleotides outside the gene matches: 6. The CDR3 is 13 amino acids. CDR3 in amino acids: CASSRGQGGGYTF. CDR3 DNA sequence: TGTGCCAGCAGTCGGGGACAGGGAGGAGGCTACACCTTC.

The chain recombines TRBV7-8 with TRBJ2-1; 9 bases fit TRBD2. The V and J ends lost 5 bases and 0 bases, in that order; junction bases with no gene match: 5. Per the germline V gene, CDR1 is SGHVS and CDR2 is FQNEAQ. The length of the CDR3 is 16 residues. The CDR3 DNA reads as TGTGCCAGCAGCCGGGAAGCGGGGGGCTCCTACAATGAGCAGTTCTTC. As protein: CASSREAGGSYNEQFF.

CDR3 protein: CASRTGRGRTPNTEAFF. CDR3 DNA: TGTGCCAGCAGGACGGGGCGGGGTCGGACACCGAACACTGAAGCTTTCTTT. The rearrangement uses TRBV21-1 and TRBJ1-1. TRBV21-1 is noted as a pseudogene. This CDR3 comprises 17 residues.

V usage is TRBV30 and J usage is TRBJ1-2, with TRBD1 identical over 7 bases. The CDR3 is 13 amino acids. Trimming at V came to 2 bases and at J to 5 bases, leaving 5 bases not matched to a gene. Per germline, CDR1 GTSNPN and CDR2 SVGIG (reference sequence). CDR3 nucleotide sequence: TGTGCCTGGAGTTCGACAGGGAGATATGGCTACACCTTC. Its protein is CAWSSTGRYGYTF.

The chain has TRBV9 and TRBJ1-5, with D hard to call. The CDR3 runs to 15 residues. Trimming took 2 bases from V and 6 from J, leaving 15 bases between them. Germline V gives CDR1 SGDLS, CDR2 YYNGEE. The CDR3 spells CASSVEGSLSQPQHF. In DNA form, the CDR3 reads TGTGCCAGCAGCGTCGAGGGCAGCTTAAGTCAGCCCCAGCATTTT. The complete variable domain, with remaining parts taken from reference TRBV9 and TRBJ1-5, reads DSGVTQTPKHLITATGQRVTLRCSPRSGDLSVYWYQQSLDQGLQFLIQYYNGEERAKGNILERFSAQQFPDLHSELNLSSLELGDSALYFCASSVEGSLSQPQHFGDGTRLSIL.